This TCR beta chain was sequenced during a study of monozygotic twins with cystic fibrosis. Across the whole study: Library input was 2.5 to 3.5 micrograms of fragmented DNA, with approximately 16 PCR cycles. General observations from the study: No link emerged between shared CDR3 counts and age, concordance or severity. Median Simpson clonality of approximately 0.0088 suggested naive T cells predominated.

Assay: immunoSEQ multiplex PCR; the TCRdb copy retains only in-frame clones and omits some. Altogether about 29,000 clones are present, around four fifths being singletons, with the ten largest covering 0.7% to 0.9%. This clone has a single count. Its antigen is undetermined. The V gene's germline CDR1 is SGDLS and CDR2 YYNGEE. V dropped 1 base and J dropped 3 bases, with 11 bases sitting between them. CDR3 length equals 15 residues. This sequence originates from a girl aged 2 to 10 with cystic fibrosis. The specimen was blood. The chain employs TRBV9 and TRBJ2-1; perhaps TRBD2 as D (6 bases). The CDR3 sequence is CASSVREAHYNEQFF. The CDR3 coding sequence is TGTGCCAGCAGCGTAAGGGAGGCACACTACAATGAGCAGTTCTTC.